One and the same sample provided the 16 T cell receptor beta chains below, sequenced in a study of vaccination and CD4 T cells after COVID-19. Cultured CD4+ T-cell DNA underwent Oncomine TCR Beta short-read sequencing. TCRdb re-called the PCR reads with MiXCR, one entry per CDR3 protein. Here the sample spans some 16,000 distinct CDR3 sequences, about 75% being singletons. Treatment defined: roughly 11-day PBMC culture with coronavirus spike peptide pools or control peptides (ViraFEST assay). Antigens of these TCRs are unknown. The sample consisted of CD4+ T cells from blood, cultured in vitro. The source of these receptors is a human donor who had recovered from COVID-19.

The V and J genes are TRBV7-9 and TRBJ2-3; tentatively, D is TRBD1 (7 bases). The CDR3 runs to 17 residues. Between the trimmed V and J ends, which lost 4 bases and 4 bases, there was a span of 21 bases. Germline V gene sequence: CDR1 SEHNR, CDR2 FQNEAQ (reference sequence). CDR3 loop: CASSSPNNRGLPDTQYF. The CDR3 coding sequence is TGTGCCAGCAGCTCTCCTAATAACAGGGGACTCCCAGATACGCAGTATTTT.

V and J are TRBV11-2 and TRBJ1-2; D gene uncertain. Trimming removed 7 bases from V and 4 bases from J, with 13 bases in between. Germline values: CDR1 SGHAT, CDR2 FQNNGV. The CDR3 spans 13 residues. CDR3 protein: CASIMEGSYGYTF. The CDR3 nucleotides are TGTGCCAGCATCATGGAGGGTTCCTATGGCTACACCTTC.

This chain joins TRBV18 and TRBJ1-2, with TRBD1 matching over 8 bases. The ends lost 9 bases at V and 8 bases at J; junction bases unmatched: 8. Germline lookup yields CDR1 KGHSH and CDR2 LQKENI. This CDR3 spans 12 amino acids. CDR3 DNA sequence: TGTGCCAGTTCGGACAGGGAGGGCGGCTACACCTTC. It yields the protein CASSDREGGYTF. Full variable domain (outside the CDR3, taken from reference TRBV18 and TRBJ1-2): NAGVMQNPRHLVRRRGQEARLRCSPMKGHSHVYWYRQLPEEGLKFMVYLQKENIIDESGMPKERFSAEFPKEGPSILRIQQVVRGDSAAYFCASSDREGGYTFGSGTRLTVV.

The chain recombines TRBV21-1 with TRBJ2-5; no DNA check was done on the table's D call, TRBD1. TRBV21-1 is labeled a pseudogene. CDR3 length equals 13 residues. The CDR3 spells CATLGGLKETQYF. The DNA of the CDR3 is TGTGCCACACTGGGGGGATTAAAAGAGACCCAGTACTTC.

This clonotype was picked up a small number of times. The rearrangement links TRBV7-9 to TRBJ2-5; TRBD2 might be the D (6 bases). In germline, CDR1 is SEHNR, CDR2 FQNEAQ (reference sequence). The CDR3 consists of 13 residues. V was pared by 4 bases and J by 5 bases, with 11 bases between. DNA of the CDR3: TGTGCCAGCAGCTCGGGACTGGGGGAGACCCAGTACTTC. The encoded protein is CASSSGLGETQYF. The whole variable domain, filled in from reference TRBV7-9 and TRBJ2-5, reads DTGVSQNPRHKITKRGQNVTFRCDPISEHNRLYWYRQTLGQGPEFLTYFQNEAQLEKSRLLSDRFSAERPKGSFSTLEIQRTEQGDSAMYLCASSSGLGETQYFGPGTRLLVL.

Remarks on this clonotype: It is unclear where the CDR3 begins or ends on the DNA, so no DNA is shown, and the CDR3 is as TCRdb lists it. The chain joins TRBV6-1 to TRBJ1-2; TRBD1, the D gene given by the table, was not confirmed from the DNA. The CDR3 is 14 amino acids in total, end residues counted. The germline V gene has CDR1 MNHNS and CDR2 SASEGT. This CDR3 is CAISRDKSNYGCTF.

This rearrangement joins TRBV7-6 to TRBJ2-3; maybe TRBD2 (5 bases). Germline CDR1 and CDR2: SGHVS and FNYEAQ. The CDR3 runs to 15 residues. The V end lost 5 bases, the J end lost 3 bases, and 15 bases lay between the germline ends. The CDR3 region is CASSLSVKETDTQYF. CDR3 DNA sequence: TGTGCCAGCAGCCTTAGCGTAAAAGAGACAGATACGCAGTATTTT.

This chain connects TRBV27 to TRBJ2-3; D is unresolved. Trimming pared 1 base from V and 1 base from J, leaving 3 bases between. CDR1 is MNHEY and CDR2 is SMNVEV in the germline V gene (reference sequence). This CDR3 is built from 13 residues. The CDR3 spells CASSLLGTDTQYF. DNA of the CDR3: TGTGCCAGCAGTTTATTAGGCACAGATACGCAGTATTTT.

The V gene is TRBV6-2 or TRBV6-3, the J gene TRBJ1-2, with a possible D match to TRBD1 (5 bases). The CDR3 totals 14 residues. Germline V gene data show CDR1 as MNHEY and CDR2 as SVGEGT. Trimming took off 6 bases at V and 8 bases at J, with 19 bases between the two ends. CDR3 sequence (DNA): TGTGCCAGCAGCCCGACCGGGGACCGCGGAGGCTACACCTTC. Protein product: CASSPTGDRGGYTF.

The chain couples TRBV7-9 to TRBJ1-1; 8 bases agree with TRBD1. J was trimmed by 10 bases and V by 5 bases; bases with no gene match: 9. The CDR3 spans 13 residues. Germline CDR1 SEHNR, CDR2 FQNEAQ (reference sequence). CDR3 coding DNA: TGTGCCAGCAGCCTAATACAGGGGGAGCGAGCTTTCTTT. The encoded protein is CASSLIQGERAFF.

The gene calls are TRBV7-2 and TRBJ1-5; D is undetermined. The ends were cut back, 1 base at V and 0 bases at J, with 4 bases in the middle. Looked up from germline, CDR1 is SGHTA and CDR2 is FQGNSA. This CDR3 contains 14 residues. The CDR3 DNA follows: TGTGCCAGCAGCTTAGGAAATAGCAATCAGCCCCAGCATTTT. Translation gives CASSLGNSNQPQHF.

The gene calls are TRBV10-3 and TRBJ2-5; TRBD2 aligns across 11 bases. CDR1 is ENHRY and CDR2 is SYGVKD in the germline V gene. The CDR3 extends over 15 amino acids. After removal of 4 bases from V and 2 bases from J, the junction contained 3 bases not matched to a gene. This CDR3 reads CAISVAGGQQETQYF. The CDR3 DNA is TGTGCCATCAGTGTAGCGGGAGGGCAACAAGAGACCCAGTACTTC.

The chain carries TRBV7-2 and TRBJ2-3; 9 nucleotides line up with TRBD2. CDR3 length: 16 amino acids. Looked up from germline, CDR1 is SGHTA and CDR2 is FQGNSA. V was pared by 1 base and J by 4 bases, with 6 bases of the junction left unmatched. CDR3 amino acids: CASSLVGGGAADTQYF. CDR3 in DNA: TGTGCCAGCAGCTTAGTCGGCGGGGGGGCCGCAGATACGCAGTATTTT.

The chain is built from TRBV7-7 and TRBJ2-7; 16 nucleotides match TRBD2. J lost 5 bases, V lost 5 bases, and 18 bases had no gene match. The CDR3 is 20 residues long. Germline CDR1 and CDR2: SSHAT and FNYEAQ (reference sequence). CDR3: CASSPGPRGTSGRASHEQYF. CDR3 sequence (DNA): TGTGCCAGCAGCCCGGGACCGCGTGGGACTAGCGGGAGGGCGTCCCACGAGCAGTACTTC.

This clonotype was recorded a few times. The chain is built from TRBV6-1 and TRBJ2-3; D gene ambiguous. The germline gives CDR1 MNHNS, CDR2 SASEGT. V lost 0 bases and J 2 bases, leaving 9 bases between the germline ends. The CDR3 length is 15 residues. The CDR3: CASSEARHSTDTQYF. In nucleotides, the CDR3 is TGTGCCAGCAGTGAAGCGCGGCACTCCACAGATACGCAGTATTTT.

This chain links TRBV24-1 with TRBJ1-1; the D gene is possibly TRBD1 (6 bases). The germline gives CDR1 KGHDR, CDR2 SFDVKD. V was shortened by 5 bases and J by 5 bases, with 14 bases between the two germline ends. This CDR3 has 14 residues. CDR3 in DNA: TGTGCCACCAGTGGAGAAGGGGGTAAGACTGAAGCTTTCTTT. This gives the protein CATSGEGGKTEAFF.